Shown below are 3 T cell receptor beta chains from a single sample sequenced in a study of shared clonotypes between healthy human individuals. Using immunoSEQ multiplex PCR, the repertoire was profiled, and TCRdb retains in-frame clones only, with some absent. Among approximately 1,000,000 clones listed, approximately 77% were seen once. Sequenced: memory CD4+ T cells from PBMCs. Stated subset: CD45RA-negative fraction. Every receptor here comes from a man younger than 35 in good health. Some clones in this sample may be carry-over from other donors' samples.

The chain is built from TRBV5-1 and TRBJ1-1, with 8 positions matching TRBD1. CDR1 SGHRS and CDR2 YFSETQ come from the germline V gene. With V trimmed by 2 bases and J by 7 bases, 7 bases remained unmatched. This CDR3 has 14 residues. CDR3 sequence: CASSLTGGEFEAFF. CDR3 DNA sequence: TGCGCCAGCAGCTTAACAGGGGGGGAGTTTGAAGCTTTCTTT.

J is TRBJ2-2 and V is TRBV5-1, with D perhaps TRBD2 (5 bases). With 4 bases removed from V and 0 bases from J, the gap between germline ends came to 7 bases. The CDR3 loop spans 14 amino acids. In germline, CDR1 is SGHRS, CDR2 YFSETQ. CDR3 coding DNA: TGCGCCAGCAGCCGACTAACGAACACCGGGGAGCTGTTTTTT. Translation gives CASSRLTNTGELFF.

CDR3 sequence: CASSPVGGGWDEQYF. CDR3 coding DNA: TGCGCCAGCAGCCCTGTCGGAGGGGGGTGGGACGAGCAGTACTTC. V usage is TRBV5-1 and J usage is TRBJ2-7; the D call may be TRBD1 or TRBD2 (6 bases each). Germline CDR1 and CDR2: SGHRS and YFSETQ. Trimming pared 4 bases from V and 5 bases from J, leaving 19 bases between. This CDR3 region has 15 residues.